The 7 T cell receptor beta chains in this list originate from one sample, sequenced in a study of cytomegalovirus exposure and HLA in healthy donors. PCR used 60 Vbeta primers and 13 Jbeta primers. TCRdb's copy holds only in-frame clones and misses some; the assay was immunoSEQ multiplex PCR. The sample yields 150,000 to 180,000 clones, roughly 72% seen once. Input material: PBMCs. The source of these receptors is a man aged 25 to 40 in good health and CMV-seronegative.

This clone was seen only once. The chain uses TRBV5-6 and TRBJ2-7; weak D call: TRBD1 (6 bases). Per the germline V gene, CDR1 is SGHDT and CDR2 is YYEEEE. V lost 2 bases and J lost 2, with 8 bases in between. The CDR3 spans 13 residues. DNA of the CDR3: TGTGCCAGCAGCTTTGGACAGACCTACGAGCAGTACTTC. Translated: CASSFGQTYEQYF.

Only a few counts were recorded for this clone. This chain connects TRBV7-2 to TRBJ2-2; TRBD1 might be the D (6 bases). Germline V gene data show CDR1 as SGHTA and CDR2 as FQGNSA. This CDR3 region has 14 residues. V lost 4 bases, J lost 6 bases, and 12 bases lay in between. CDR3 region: CASSSSTGSGELFF. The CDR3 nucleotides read TGTGCCAGCAGCTCTTCTACAGGGTCCGGGGAGCTGTTTTTT.

The CDR3 sequence: CASSRDGQGTHTEAFF. The CDR3 bases are TGTGCCAGCAGCAGAGACGGGCAGGGTACGCACACTGAAGCTTTCTTT. The chain has TRBV6-6 and TRBJ1-1; a possible D gene is TRBD1 (5 bases). Per the germline V gene, CDR1 is MNHNY and CDR2 is SVGAGI (reference sequence). V was cut by 6 bases and J by 3 bases, with 20 bases left in between. The CDR3 has 16 amino acids.

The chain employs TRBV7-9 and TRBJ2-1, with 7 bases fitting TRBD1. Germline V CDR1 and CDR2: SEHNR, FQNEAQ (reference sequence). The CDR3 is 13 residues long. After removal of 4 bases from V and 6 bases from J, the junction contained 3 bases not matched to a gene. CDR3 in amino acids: CASSWSGGNEQFF. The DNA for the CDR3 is TGTGCCAGCAGCTGGTCAGGGGGCAATGAGCAGTTCTTC.

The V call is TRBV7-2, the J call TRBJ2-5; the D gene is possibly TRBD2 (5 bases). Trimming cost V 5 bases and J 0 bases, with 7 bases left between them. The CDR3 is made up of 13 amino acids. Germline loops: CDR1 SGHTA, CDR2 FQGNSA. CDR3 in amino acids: CASSPGYQETQYF. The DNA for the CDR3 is TGTGCCAGCAGCCCGGGGTACCAAGAGACCCAGTACTTC.

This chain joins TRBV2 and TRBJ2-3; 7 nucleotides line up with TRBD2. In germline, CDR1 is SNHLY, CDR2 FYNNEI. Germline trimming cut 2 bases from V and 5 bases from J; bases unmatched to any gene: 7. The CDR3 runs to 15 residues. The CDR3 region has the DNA TGTGCCAGCAGTGAAACGCCGGGGGGTGGAGATACGCAGTATTTT. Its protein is CASSETPGGGDTQYF.

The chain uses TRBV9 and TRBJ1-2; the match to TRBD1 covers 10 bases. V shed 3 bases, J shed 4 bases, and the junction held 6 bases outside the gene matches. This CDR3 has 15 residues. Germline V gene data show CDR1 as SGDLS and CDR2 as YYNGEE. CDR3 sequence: CASSAPTGGGYGYTF. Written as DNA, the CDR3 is TGTGCCAGCAGCGCCCCGACAGGGGGCGGCTATGGCTACACCTTC.